A single sample gave rise to the 20 T cell receptor beta chains below, sequenced in a study of cytomegalovirus exposure and HLA in healthy donors. Measured with immunoSEQ multiplex PCR; TCRdb has only the in-frame clones, and not every one. The sample holds fewer than 200,000 clones, 85% seen once. Sample: PBMCs. These receptors were obtained from a man aged 18 to 30 in good health and CMV-seropositive.

The chain joins TRBV28 to TRBJ1-2, with 8 bases fitting TRBD1. V was clipped by 5 bases and J by 4 bases; unmatched bases: 6. Looked up from germline, CDR1 is MDHEN and CDR2 is SYDVKM. The CDR3 has 14 amino acids. The CDR3 DNA follows: TGTGCCAGCAGTCGAGGACAGGGAGCCTATGGCTACACCTTC. Protein product: CASSRGQGAYGYTF.

This sequence joins TRBV11-2 and TRBJ1-5; D perhaps matches TRBD1 (5 bases). V lost 4 bases, J lost 2 bases, and 12 bases lay in between. CDR3 length: 15 amino acids. The V gene's germline CDR1 is SGHAT and CDR2 FQNNGV. CDR3 sequence (DNA): TGTGCCAGCAGCTGGCAGGGTGGCGGCAATCAGCCCCAGCATTTT. Translated: CASSWQGGGNQPQHF.

This chain uses TRBV2 with TRBJ2-7; the match to TRBD2 covers 7 bases. CDR1 is SNHLY and CDR2 is FYNNEI in the germline V gene. This CDR3 contains 16 residues. V trimming: 6 bases; J trimming: 2 bases; junction bases outside the gene matches: 13. The CDR3 sequence is CASSPSASGAAYEQYF. The CDR3 DNA reads TGTGCCAGCAGCCCGTCGGCCAGCGGGGCAGCCTACGAGCAGTACTTC.

The V and J genes are TRBV5-1 and TRBJ2-6; 10 bases agree with TRBD1. The germline V gene has CDR1 SGHRS and CDR2 YFSETQ. V lost 6 bases to trimming and J lost 0 bases; unmatched junction nucleotides: 6. The CDR3 covers 17 residues. CDR3 region: CASNVGTGDSGANVLTF. The CDR3 coding sequence is TGCGCCAGCAACGTCGGGACAGGGGACTCTGGGGCCAACGTCCTGACTTTC.

The CDR3 sequence: CASSEFGREYETQYF. The DNA for the CDR3 is TGTGCCAGCAGTGAATTCGGCAGGGAATACGAGACCCAGTACTTC. The chain carries TRBV2 and TRBJ2-5; D is possibly TRBD1 (5 bases). Germline-derived CDR1 and CDR2 are SNHLY and FYNNEI. The CDR3 extends over 15 amino acids. V was clipped by 2 bases and J by 5 bases, with 15 bases between them.

CDR3 sequence reads: CASSQPRRVNYGYTF. The CDR3 DNA follows: TGTGCCAGCAGCCAACCTAGGCGGGTAAACTATGGCTACACCTTC. This chain connects TRBV14 to TRBJ1-2, with D unclear. The CDR3 totals 15 residues. Trimming shortened V by 2 bases and J by 2 bases, and 12 bases separated the two germline ends. Germline V gives CDR1 SGHDN, CDR2 FVKESK.

The DNA of the CDR3 is TGTGCCAGTAGTATAGTGACGGGAGGGCCGGCCGAGCAGTACTTC. Translating it yields CASSIVTGGPAEQYF. The rearrangement joins TRBV19 to TRBJ2-7; 8 nucleotides line up with TRBD2. CDR1 and CDR2 from the germline V gene are LNHDA and SQIVND (reference sequence). This CDR3 has 15 amino acids. V lost 1 base to trimming and J lost 6 bases; unmatched junction nucleotides: 8.

The chain uses TRBV5-6 and TRBJ2-5, with D possibly TRBD1 on 7 matching bases. CDR3 length equals 16 residues. Trimming removed 0 bases at V and 5 bases at J, with 17 bases between. CDR1 and CDR2 (germline): SGHDT, YYEEEE. The DNA for the CDR3 is TGTGCCAGCAGCTTGGCCCAGGGGGGCCAGGGGGAGACCCAGTACTTC. This gives the protein CASSLAQGGQGETQYF.

This sequence joins TRBV11-2 and TRBJ2-7, with D unclear. The germline V gene encodes CDR1 SGHAT and CDR2 FQNNGV. The ends were cut back, 0 bases at V and 1 base at J, with 16 bases in the middle. The CDR3 covers 17 residues. CDR3: CASSLDLGENLSYEQYF. The CDR3, as DNA: TGTGCCAGCAGCTTAGATCTAGGAGAGAATCTTTCCTACGAGCAGTACTTC.

The chain joins TRBV6-1 to TRBJ2-5, with D perhaps TRBD2 (5 bases). The CDR3 sequence is 15 residues long. Germline CDR1 reads MNHNS; CDR2 reads SASEGT. With 1 base removed from V and 7 bases from J, the gap between germline ends came to 16 bases. CDR3: CASSEGVGPEGTQYF. CDR3 DNA sequence: TGTGCCAGCAGTGAAGGGGTTGGGCCTGAGGGGACCCAGTACTTC.

This rearrangement joins TRBV16 to TRBJ2-3, with D maybe TRBD2 (5 bases). Germline V CDR1 and CDR2: KGHSY, FQNENV. The V and J ends lost 0 bases and 4 bases respectively, with 14 bases between them. CDR3 length equals 16 residues. CDR3: CASSQSSGSRADTQYF. The CDR3 DNA sequence: TGTGCCAGCAGCCAATCGTCGGGGTCGAGGGCAGATACGCAGTATTTT. Together with reference TRBV16 and TRBJ2-3, the CDR3 gives the full variable domain: GEEVAQTPKHLVRGEGQKAKLYCAPIKGHSYVFWYQQVLKNEFKFLISFQNENVFDETGMPKERFSAKCLPNSPCSLEIQATKLEDSAVYFCASSQSSGSRADTQYFGPGTRLTVL.

On this clone: Other DNA sequences within the sample encode an identical CDR3. This chain uses TRBV7-2 with TRBJ2-7; 7 bases map to TRBD2. The V and J ends lost 5 bases and 0 bases, in that order; junction bases with no gene match: 4. Germline loops: CDR1 SGHTA, CDR2 FQGNSA. The CDR3 spans 14 residues. This chain's CDR3 is CASSPWTSSYEQYF. The CDR3 DNA reads TGTGCCAGCAGCCCATGGACTAGCTCCTACGAGCAGTACTTC.

The V call is TRBV7-2, the J call TRBJ1-3; D is uncertain. This CDR3 region has 13 residues. From germline, CDR1 is SGHTA and CDR2 FQGNSA. V was cut by 4 bases and J by 6 bases, with 10 bases left in between. DNA of the CDR3: TGTGCCAGCAGCTCGTCCACTCCAAACACCATATATTTT. Its protein is CASSSSTPNTIYF.

The chain couples TRBV7-9 to TRBJ1-1; D uncertain. CDR3 length: 14 residues. The germline V and J ends were trimmed by 1 base and 5 bases, with 11 bases remaining between them. Germline V lookup: CDR1 SEHNR, CDR2 FQNEAQ (reference sequence). CDR3 DNA sequence: TGTGCCAGCAGCTTAGAATCGGGGAGGACTGAAGCTTTCTTT. Translating it yields CASSLESGRTEAFF.

The genes are TRBV13 and TRBJ2-1; 7 positions match TRBD1. CDR1 and CDR2 from the germline V gene are PRHDT and FYEKMQ (reference sequence). The CDR3 runs 14 residues. V shed 6 bases and J 5 bases; nucleotides not matched to a gene: 7. CDR3 coding DNA: TGTGCCAGCAGTATAGGGGGCCGGCACAATGAGCAGTTCTTC. This gives the protein CASSIGGRHNEQFF. Full variable domain (remainder filled in from reference TRBV13 and TRBJ2-1): AAGVIQSPRHLIKEKRETATLKCYPIPRHDTVYWYQQGPGQDPQFLISFYEKMQSDKGSIPDRFSAQQFSDYHSELNMSSLELGDSALYFCASSIGGRHNEQFFGPGTRLTVL.

The J gene is TRBJ2-7, the V gene TRBV7-9; D is perhaps TRBD1 (5 bases). This CDR3 comprises 12 residues. The ends were cut back, 1 base at V and 6 bases at J, with 7 bases in the middle. Germline lookup yields CDR1 SEHNR and CDR2 FQNEAQ (reference sequence). CDR3 region: CASSLEGLEQYF. The CDR3 nucleotides are TGTGCCAGCAGCTTAGAGGGGCTCGAGCAGTACTTC.

This chain uses TRBV5-4 with TRBJ2-3, with D tentatively TRBD2 (7 bases). The germline gives CDR1 SGHNT, CDR2 YYREEE (reference sequence). Trimming stripped 7 bases from V and 3 bases from J, with 12 bases between. This CDR3 has 13 residues. The CDR3 sequence: CASWGGGTDTQYF. The CDR3 DNA reads TGTGCCAGCTGGGGGGGCGGGACAGATACGCAGTATTTT.

The chain carries TRBV2 and TRBJ2-2, with D possibly TRBD2 on 6 matching bases. Germline loops: CDR1 SNHLY, CDR2 FYNNEI. V was clipped by 8 bases and J by 11 bases, with 15 bases between them. CDR3 length equals 12 residues. The DNA of the CDR3 is TGTGCCAGCGGCCTGCGGGAAGTAGAGCTGTTTTTT. It is translated as CASGLREVELFF.

The gene calls are TRBV6-6 and TRBJ1-2; 9 bases align to TRBD1. The ends lost 7 bases at V and 5 bases at J; junction bases unmatched: 5. Germline V gives CDR1 MNHNY, CDR2 SVGAGI (reference sequence). The CDR3 is 13 amino acids. The CDR3 bases are TGTGCCAGCAACCCGGGACAGGGATATGGCTACACCTTC. Translating gives CASNPGQGYGYTF.

The V gene is TRBV27, the J gene TRBJ1-2; 9 bases map to TRBD1. After removal of 7 bases from V and 7 bases from J, the junction contained 10 bases not matched to a gene. The CDR3 sequence is 14 residues long. Germline loops: CDR1 MNHEY, CDR2 SMNVEV (reference sequence). In nucleotides, the CDR3 is TGTGCCAGCAAGGGGACAGGGTGGTTGGCTGGCTACACCTTC. Protein: CASKGTGWLAGYTF.